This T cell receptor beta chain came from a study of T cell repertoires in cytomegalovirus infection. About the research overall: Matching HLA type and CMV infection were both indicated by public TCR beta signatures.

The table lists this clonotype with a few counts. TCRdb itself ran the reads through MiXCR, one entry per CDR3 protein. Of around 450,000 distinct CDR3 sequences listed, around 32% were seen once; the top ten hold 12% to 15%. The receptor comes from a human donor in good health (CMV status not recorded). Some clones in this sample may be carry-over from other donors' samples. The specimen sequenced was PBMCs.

This CDR3 reads CASSLLGARGEGTDTQYF. The CDR3 DNA follows: TGTGCCAGCAGCTTATTAGGGGCACGGGGTGAGGGCACAGATACGCAGTATTTT. The chain joins TRBV7-3 to TRBJ2-3, with D perhaps being TRBD1 or TRBD2 (5 bases each). The ends were cut back, 2 bases at V and 1 base at J, with 19 bases in the middle. CDR1 and CDR2 from the germline V gene are SGHTA and FQGTGA. The CDR3 loop spans 18 amino acids.